One and the same sample provided the 10 T cell receptor beta chains below, sequenced in a study of cytomegalovirus exposure and HLA in healthy donors. The PCR had 60 Vbeta and 13 Jbeta primers. The table came from immunoSEQ multiplex PCR; TCRdb's copy has only in-frame clones and leaves some out. The sample contains 150,000 to 200,000 clones, around 72% of which appear only once. The material sequenced was PBMCs. Receptors originate from a man over 45 in good health and CMV-seronegative.

This chain connects TRBV5-1 to TRBJ1-4, with 8 bases matching TRBD1. The CDR3 covers 15 residues. With V trimmed by 4 bases and J by 7 bases, 9 bases remained unmatched. Germline lookup yields CDR1 SGHRS and CDR2 YFSETQ. CDR3 loop: CASSRNRGNGEKLFF. In DNA form, the CDR3 reads TGCGCCAGCAGCCGAAACAGGGGGAACGGTGAAAAACTGTTTTTT.

This clone has more than one count but fewer than ten. The V call is TRBV7-9, the J call TRBJ2-5, with D maybe TRBD1 (5 bases). CDR3 length: 12 amino acids. Germline V gene sequence: CDR1 SEHNR, CDR2 FQNEAQ (reference sequence). V lost 6 bases and J lost 5, with 10 bases in between. The CDR3 sequence is CASRRGSETQYF. DNA for the CDR3: TGTGCCAGCAGAAGGGGCTCGGAGACCCAGTACTTC.

The rearrangement joins TRBV25-1 to TRBJ2-5; possible D gene TRBD2, 6 bases. Germline assignment: CDR1 MGHDK and CDR2 SYGVNS. The length of the CDR3 is 15 residues. Trimming cost V 1 base and J 2 bases, with 11 bases left between them. The CDR3 protein is CASSELGGPQETQYF. The CDR3 region has the DNA TGTGCCAGCAGTGAATTGGGGGGTCCTCAAGAGACCCAGTACTTC. Using reference TRBV25-1 and TRBJ2-5 for the parts outside the CDR3, the full variable domain is EADIYQTPRYLVIGTGKKITLECSQTMGHDKMYWYQQDPGMELHLIHYSYGVNSTEKGDLSSESTVSRIRTEHFPLTLESARPSHTSQYLCASSELGGPQETQYFGPGTRLLVL.

This rearrangement joins TRBV5-1 to TRBJ2-2, with D possibly TRBD1 on 5 matching bases. This CDR3 region has 14 residues. Trimming removed 0 bases at V and 5 bases at J, with 8 bases between. CDR1 SGHRS and CDR2 YFSETQ come from the germline V gene. CDR3 amino acids: CASSLEGWTGELFF. The CDR3 DNA sequence: TGCGCCAGCAGCTTGGAGGGGTGGACCGGGGAGCTGTTTTTT.

The chain uses TRBV29-1 and TRBJ2-3, with D hard to call. The V and J ends lost 4 bases and 3 bases respectively, with 8 bases between them. The CDR3 runs to 12 residues. Germline assignment: CDR1 SQVTM and CDR2 ANQGSEA. The CDR3: CSVGPSTDTQYF. As DNA, the CDR3 is TGCAGCGTTGGGCCCTCGACAGATACGCAGTATTTT.

V and J are TRBV11-2 and TRBJ2-7, with D maybe TRBD2 (5 bases). Germline CDR1 and CDR2: SGHAT and FQNNGV. This CDR3 has 15 residues. The germline V and J ends were trimmed by 0 bases and 2 bases, with 11 bases remaining between them. CDR3 DNA sequence: TGTGCCAGCAGCTTAGATCGGGGTAATGCCTACGAGCAGTACTTC. As protein: CASSLDRGNAYEQYF.

The rearrangement joins TRBV7-9 to TRBJ2-5; D is ambiguous. The V gene lost 4 bases and the J gene lost 3 bases, with 12 bases spanning the gap. Germline V lookup: CDR1 SEHNR, CDR2 FQNEAQ (reference sequence). This CDR3 contains 14 residues. CDR3 region: CASSSSGSKETQYF. The CDR3 region has the DNA TGTGCCAGCAGCTCTAGTGGATCCAAAGAGACCCAGTACTTC.

The chain employs TRBV27 and TRBJ1-5; TRBD1 aligns across 8 bases. With V trimmed by 2 bases and J by 6 bases, 3 bases remained unmatched. Per germline, CDR1 MNHEY and CDR2 SMNVEV (reference sequence). CDR3 size: 14 residues. The CDR3 region is CASSLSRGLQPQHF. Here the CDR3 DNA reads TGTGCCAGCAGTTTAAGCAGGGGGCTTCAGCCCCAGCATTTT.

The chain combines TRBV5-1 with TRBJ1-2; D is unresolved. The germline V gene encodes CDR1 SGHRS and CDR2 YFSETQ. The CDR3 length is 14 residues. Trimming removed 0 bases at V and 2 bases at J, with 8 bases between. CDR3 in amino acids: CASSLAQANYGYTF. The DNA for the CDR3 is TGCGCCAGCAGCTTGGCGCAGGCGAACTATGGCTACACCTTC.

The CDR3 protein is CASSMRDSPNTEAFF. CDR3 bases: TGTGCCAGCAGCATGAGGGACAGTCCGAACACTGAAGCTTTCTTT. The chain has TRBV7-9 and TRBJ1-1, with 7 bases matching TRBD1. Germline CDR1 reads SEHNR; CDR2 reads FQNEAQ (reference sequence). Trimming at V came to 5 bases and at J to 1 base, leaving 7 bases not matched to a gene. The CDR3 sequence is 15 residues long. Based on the CDR3 plus reference TRBV7-9 and TRBJ1-1, the full variable domain is DTGVSQNPRHKITKRGQNVTFRCDPISEHNRLYWYRQTLGQGPEFLTYFQNEAQLEKSRLLSDRFSAERPKGSFSTLEIQRTEQGDSAMYLCASSMRDSPNTEAFFGQGTRLTVV.